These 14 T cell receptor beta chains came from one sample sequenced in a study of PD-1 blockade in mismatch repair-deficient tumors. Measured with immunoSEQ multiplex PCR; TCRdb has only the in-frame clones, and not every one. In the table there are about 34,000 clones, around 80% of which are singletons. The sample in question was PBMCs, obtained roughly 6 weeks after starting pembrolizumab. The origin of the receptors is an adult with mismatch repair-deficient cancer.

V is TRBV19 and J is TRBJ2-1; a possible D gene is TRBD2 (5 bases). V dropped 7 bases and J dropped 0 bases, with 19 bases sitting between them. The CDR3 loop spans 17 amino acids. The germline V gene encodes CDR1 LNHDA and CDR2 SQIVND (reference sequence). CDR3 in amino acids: CASTSPFAGSSYNEQFF. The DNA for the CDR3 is TGTGCCAGTACCTCACCCTTTGCGGGTAGCTCCTACAATGAGCAGTTCTTC.

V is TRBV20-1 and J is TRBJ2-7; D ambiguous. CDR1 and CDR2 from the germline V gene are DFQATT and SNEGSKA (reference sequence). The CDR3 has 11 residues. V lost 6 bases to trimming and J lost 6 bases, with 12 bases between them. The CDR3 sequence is CSAYSPSEQYF. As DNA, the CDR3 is TGCAGTGCCTATTCCCCTTCCGAGCAGTACTTC.

The CDR3 DNA reads as TGTGCCTGGATCCCAGCGGGAGGCGATGAGCAGTTCTTC. This translates into CAWIPAGGDEQFF. The rearrangement links TRBV30 to TRBJ2-1; 9 nucleotides agree with TRBD2. Germline V lookup: CDR1 GTSNPN, CDR2 SVGIG (reference sequence). The CDR3 length is 13 residues. V shed 4 bases, J shed 8 bases, and the junction held 6 bases outside the gene matches. The entire variable domain, with the rest obtained from reference TRBV30 and TRBJ2-1, is as follows: SQTIHQWPATLVQPVGSPLSLECTVEGTSNPNLYWYRQAAGRGLQLLFYSVGIGQISSEVPQNLSASRPQDRQFILSSKKLLLSDSGFYLCAWIPAGGDEQFFGPGTRLTVL.

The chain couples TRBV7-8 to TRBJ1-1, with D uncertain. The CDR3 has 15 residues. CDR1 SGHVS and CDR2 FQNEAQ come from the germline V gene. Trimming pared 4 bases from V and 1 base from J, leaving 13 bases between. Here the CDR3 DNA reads TGTGCCAGCAGCTCCACCCCCCGCGGGAACACTGAAGCTTTCTTT. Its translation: CASSSTPRGNTEAFF.

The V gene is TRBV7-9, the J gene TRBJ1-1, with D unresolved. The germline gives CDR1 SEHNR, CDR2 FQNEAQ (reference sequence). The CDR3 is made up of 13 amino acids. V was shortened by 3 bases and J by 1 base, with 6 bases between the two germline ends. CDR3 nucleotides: TGTGCCAGCAGCTTGTCGGGGAACACTGAAGCTTTCTTT. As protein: CASSLSGNTEAFF.

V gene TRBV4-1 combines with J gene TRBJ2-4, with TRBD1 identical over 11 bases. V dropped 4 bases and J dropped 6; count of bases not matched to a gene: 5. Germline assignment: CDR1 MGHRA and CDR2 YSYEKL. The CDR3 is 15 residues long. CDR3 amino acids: CASSRAGTGGNIQYF. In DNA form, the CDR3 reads TGCGCCAGCAGCCGAGCCGGGACAGGGGGAAACATTCAGTACTTC.

CDR3 coding DNA: TGTGCCAGCAGCCGCCGGGTCTCTGGGGCCAACGTCCTGACTTTC. This gives the protein CASSRRVSGANVLTF. This chain connects TRBV7-9 to TRBJ2-6, with D uncertain. Trimming pared 5 bases from V and 0 bases from J, leaving 8 bases between. CDR3 length equals 15 residues. Germline V CDR1 and CDR2: SEHNR, FQNEAQ (reference sequence).

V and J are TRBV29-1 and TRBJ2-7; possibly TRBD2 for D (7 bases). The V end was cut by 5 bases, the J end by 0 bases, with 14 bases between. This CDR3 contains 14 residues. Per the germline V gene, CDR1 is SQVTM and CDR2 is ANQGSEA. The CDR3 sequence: CSVREGGFSYEQYF. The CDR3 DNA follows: TGCAGCGTTCGCGAGGGGGGGTTCTCCTACGAGCAGTACTTC.

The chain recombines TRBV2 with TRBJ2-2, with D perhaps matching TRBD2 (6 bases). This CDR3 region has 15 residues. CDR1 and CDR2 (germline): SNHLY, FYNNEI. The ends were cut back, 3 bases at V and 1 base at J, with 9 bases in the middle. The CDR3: CASSEISGNTGELFF. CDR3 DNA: TGTGCCAGCAGTGAGATTAGCGGGAACACCGGGGAGCTGTTTTTT. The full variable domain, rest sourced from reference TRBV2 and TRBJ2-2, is EPEVTQTPSHQVTQMGQEVILRCVPISNHLYFYWYRQILGQKVEFLVSFYNNEISEKSEIFDDQFSVERPDGSNFTLKIRSTKLEDSAMYFCASSEISGNTGELFFGEGSRLTVL.

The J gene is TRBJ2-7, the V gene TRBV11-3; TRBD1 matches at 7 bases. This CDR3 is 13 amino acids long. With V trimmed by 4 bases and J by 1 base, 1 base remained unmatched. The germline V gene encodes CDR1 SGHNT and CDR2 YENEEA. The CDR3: CASSSQGSYEQYF. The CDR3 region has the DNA TGTGCCAGCAGCTCACAGGGGTCCTACGAGCAGTACTTC.

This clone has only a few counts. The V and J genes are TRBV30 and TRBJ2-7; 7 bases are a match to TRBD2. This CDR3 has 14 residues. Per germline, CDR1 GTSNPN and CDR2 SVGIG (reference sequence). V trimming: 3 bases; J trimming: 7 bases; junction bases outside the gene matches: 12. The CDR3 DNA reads TGTGCCTGGAGAGGTGGGACCTCAGCGGGGGAGCAGTACTTC. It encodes CAWRGGTSAGEQYF.

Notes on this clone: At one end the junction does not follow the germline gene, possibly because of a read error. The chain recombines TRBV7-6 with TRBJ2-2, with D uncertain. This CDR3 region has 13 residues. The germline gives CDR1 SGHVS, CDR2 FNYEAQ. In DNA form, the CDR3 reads TGTGCCAGCAGCGAGGCGAACCCCGGGGAGCTGTTTTTT. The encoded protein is CASSEANPGELFF.

The CDR3 reads CASSGSLAGSYNEQFF. The CDR3 region has the DNA TGTGCCAGCAGTGGGTCACTAGCGGGCTCCTACAATGAGCAGTTCTTC. The chain has TRBV6-1 and TRBJ2-1; 9 bases fit TRBD2. The germline CDR1 and CDR2 sequences are MNHNS and SASEGT. The V segment lost 4 bases and the J segment 0 bases; nucleotides outside the gene matches: 4. The CDR3 extends over 16 amino acids.

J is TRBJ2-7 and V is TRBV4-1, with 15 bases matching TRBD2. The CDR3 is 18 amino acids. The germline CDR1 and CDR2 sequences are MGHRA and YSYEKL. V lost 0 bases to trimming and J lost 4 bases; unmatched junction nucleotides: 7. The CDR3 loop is CASSQEKRTSGRGYEQYF. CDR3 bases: TGCGCCAGCAGCCAAGAAAAAAGGACTAGCGGGAGGGGTTACGAGCAGTACTTC.